One T cell receptor (beta chain) is described in this entry. By share, this clone ranks as medium-sized (0.01 to 0.1%). Its antigen remains undetermined. Nothing much larger sits one base from this clone, and base qualities are not available. The data are from a study of T cells in localized non-small cell lung cancer (dated by TCRdb to the early 2020s). Study-wide context: Comparing tumors with uninvolved tumor-adjacent lungs, the study looked at the T cell repertoires of hundreds of patients with early-stage NSCLC. The cohort was made up of about 240 treatment-naive NSCLC patients whose localized lung tumors had been resected. NSCLC patients had a mean age of approximately 66 years, and around 130 were male and about a hundred female. Overall study outcomes, separate from this receptor: Longer overall survival was associated with higher blood T cell density, whereas shorter survival was associated with higher adjacent-lung clonality. Since the design was exploratory, TCR variables were selected using unadjusted p-values with no false-discovery rate correction. Uninvolved tumor-adjacent lung showed the highest T cell clonality, higher than tumor, which suggests more focused antigenic responses in the uninvolved tumor-adjacent lung. A median of 57 of the top 100 tumor clones turned up in the paired uninvolved adjacent lung, and some 27 of those clones also ranked among the top 100 of that same adjacent lung. Multi-region tumor sequencing was not performed, so intratumor heterogeneity could not be excluded.

At diagnosis, peripheral blood, uninvolved tumor-adjacent lung and tumor were collected and stored as a combination of fresh-frozen and FFPE material. Including the terminal cysteine and phenylalanine, the CDR3 comprises 17 residues. Only CDR3 DNA is held: 51 bases, read in frame from base 1. From the germline V gene, CDR1 is SGHNT and CDR2 is YENEEA. Relative to germline, V is 5 bases shorter and J is 7 bases shorter, with 26 bases between their ends. TCR beta CDR3 regions were sequenced from DNA using the immunoSEQ Assay. Concerning the study's data processing: To compute T cell density, TCR beta template counts were normalized to usable DNA, which was estimated by amplifying housekeeping genes. The preseqR package was used to estimate richness by extrapolating to 400,000 templates for PBMC samples and to 120,000 templates for tissue samples. Clonality was defined as one minus Pielou's evenness. To identify tissue-enriched TCRs, differential abundance testing was run on productive amino-acid clonotypes with a minimum total count of 5 and an alpha of 0.1. The Jaccard Index and the Morisita Overlap Index were used to quantify repertoire overlap between compartments. GLIPH grouped TCR beta CDR3s together with public tetramer-defined viral CDR3s, and a viral motif had to include at least three viral sequences and show V-gene enrichment. As stored in TCRdb, this immuneACCESS dataset retains in-frame rearrangements with V and J assigned. A fraction of the clones does not appear; measured against another copy, unresolved V genes explain less than half of the discrepancy, and the remainder lacks a known reason. The V and J calls and the clone size are those of that table, but D and trimming were determined from the DNA. This sample comprises thousands of clones, about a fifth of them detected only once. Jointly, the top ten make up roughly 21% of the sample.

The sequence is built from TRBV11-3 and TRBJ1-2, with the D gene not confidently named. This clonotype was obtained from a male donor aged 60 or older with stage II lung adenocarcinoma. Sequenced material: lung tumor tissue, taken before any cancer treatment. DNA sequence: TGTGCCAGCAGCCCACCCCTTACCAGGACGGCCCTATTTGGCTACACCTTC. This codes for CASSPPLTRTALFGYTF.